Sequencing of this TCR beta chain was carried out in a study of T cells in Graves' hyperthyroidism and ophthalmopathy. Authors of the study amplified TCR beta CDR3 regions from RNA transcripts. When the TCR CDR3 underwent first-round RT-PCR, the HTBI primer set was used. TCRdb reprocessed the multiplex PCR reads with MiXCR, giving one entry per CDR3 protein. The sample consists of under 400,000 distinct CDR3 sequences, approximately 25% of them appearing once. There are many counts of this clonotype. Each 10 ml fresh peripheral blood draw supplied the PBMCs. J was trimmed by 3 bases and V by 5 bases; bases with no gene match: 5. The CDR3 runs 15 residues. Germline lookup yields CDR1 SGHNT and CDR2 YENEEA.

This chain links TRBV11-3 with TRBJ2-1, with 9 bases matching TRBD2. Sequencing used blood. The sequence was collected from a man aged 50 or older with Graves' hyperthyroidism. The CDR3 nucleotides are TGTGCCAGCAGCAGGGGACTAGCCGTCTACAATGAGCAGTTCTTC. Translation: CASSRGLAVYNEQFF.